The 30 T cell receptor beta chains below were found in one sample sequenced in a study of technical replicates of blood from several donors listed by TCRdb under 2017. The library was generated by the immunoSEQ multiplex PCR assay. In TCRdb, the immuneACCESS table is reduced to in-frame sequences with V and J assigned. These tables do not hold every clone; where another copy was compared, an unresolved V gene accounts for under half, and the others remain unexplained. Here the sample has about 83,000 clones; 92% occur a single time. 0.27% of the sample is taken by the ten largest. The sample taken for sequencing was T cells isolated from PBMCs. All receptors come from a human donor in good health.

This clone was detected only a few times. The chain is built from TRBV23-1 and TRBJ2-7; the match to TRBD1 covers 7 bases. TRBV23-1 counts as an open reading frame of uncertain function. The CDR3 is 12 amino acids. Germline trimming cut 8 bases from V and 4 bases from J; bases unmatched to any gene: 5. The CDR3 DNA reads TGCGCCAGCCTGGCAGGGGGTTACGAGCAGTACTTC. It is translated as CASLAGGYEQYF.

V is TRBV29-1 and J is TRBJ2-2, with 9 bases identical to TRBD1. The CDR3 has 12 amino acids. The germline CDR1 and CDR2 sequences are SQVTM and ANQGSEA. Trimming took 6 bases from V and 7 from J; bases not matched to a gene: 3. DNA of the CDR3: TGCAGCGTACAGGGGGCGGGCGGGGAGCTGTTTTTT. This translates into CSVQGAGGELFF.

The CDR3 region has the DNA TGCGCCAGCAGTGAGAAGACTTACAATGAGCAGTTCTTC. It codes for CASSEKTYNEQFF. The chain carries TRBV10-1 and TRBJ2-1; D is unresolved. V lost 2 bases to trimming and J lost 4 bases, with 6 bases between them. The CDR3 runs to 13 residues. Per germline, CDR1 WNHNN and CDR2 SYGVQD (reference sequence).

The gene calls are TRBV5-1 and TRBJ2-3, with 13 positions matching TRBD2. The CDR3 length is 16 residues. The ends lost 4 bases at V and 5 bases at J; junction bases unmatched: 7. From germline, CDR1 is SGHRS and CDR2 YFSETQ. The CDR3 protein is CASSRTSGGKQDTQYF. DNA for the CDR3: TGCGCCAGCAGCCGGACTAGCGGGGGAAAACAAGATACGCAGTATTTT.

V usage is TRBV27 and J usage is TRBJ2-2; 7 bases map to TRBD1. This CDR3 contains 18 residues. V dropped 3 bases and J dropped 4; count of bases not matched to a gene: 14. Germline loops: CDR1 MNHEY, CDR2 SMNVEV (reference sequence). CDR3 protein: CASSFRVPLDRTTGELFF. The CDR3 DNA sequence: TGTGCCAGCAGTTTTCGGGTACCCCTGGACAGGACCACCGGGGAGCTGTTTTTT.

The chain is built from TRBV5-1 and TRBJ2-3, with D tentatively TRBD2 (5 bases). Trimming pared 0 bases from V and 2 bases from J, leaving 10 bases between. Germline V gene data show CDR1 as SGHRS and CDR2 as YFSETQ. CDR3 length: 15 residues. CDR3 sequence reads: CASSLARGDTDTQYF. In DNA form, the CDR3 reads TGCGCCAGCAGCTTGGCACGGGGAGACACAGATACGCAGTATTTT.

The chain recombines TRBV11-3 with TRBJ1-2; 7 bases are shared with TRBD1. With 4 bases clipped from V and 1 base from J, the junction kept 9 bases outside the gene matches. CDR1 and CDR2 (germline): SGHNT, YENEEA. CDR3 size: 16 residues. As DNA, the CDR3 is TGTGCCAGCAGCTCAACCTACCGGGACAGTAACTATGGCTACACCTTC. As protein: CASSSTYRDSNYGYTF.

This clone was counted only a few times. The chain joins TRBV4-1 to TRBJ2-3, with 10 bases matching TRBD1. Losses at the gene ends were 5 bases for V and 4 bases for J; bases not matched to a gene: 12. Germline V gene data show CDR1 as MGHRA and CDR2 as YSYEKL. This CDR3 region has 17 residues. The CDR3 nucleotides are TGCGCCAGCAGCTCCCCCAAACCGGGACAGGGGTCAGATACGCAGTATTTT. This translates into CASSSPKPGQGSDTQYF.

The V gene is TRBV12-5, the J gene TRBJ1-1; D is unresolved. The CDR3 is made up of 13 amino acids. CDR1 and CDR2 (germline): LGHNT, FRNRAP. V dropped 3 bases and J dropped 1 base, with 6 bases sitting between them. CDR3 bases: TGTGCTAGTGGTTTAACCGGGAACACTGAAGCTTTCTTT. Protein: CASGLTGNTEAFF.

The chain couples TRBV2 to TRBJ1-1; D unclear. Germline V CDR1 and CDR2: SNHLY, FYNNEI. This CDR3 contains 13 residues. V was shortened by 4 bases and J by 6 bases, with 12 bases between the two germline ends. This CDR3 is CASSVGPAAEAFF. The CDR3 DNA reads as TGTGCCAGCAGTGTCGGCCCAGCGGCTGAAGCTTTCTTT.

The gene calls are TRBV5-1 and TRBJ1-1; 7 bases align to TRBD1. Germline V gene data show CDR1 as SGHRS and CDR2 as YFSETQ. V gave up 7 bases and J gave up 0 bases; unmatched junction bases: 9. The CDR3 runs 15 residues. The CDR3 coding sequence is TGCGCCAGCGCCGACAGGGCCTCTCTGAACACTGAAGCTTTCTTT. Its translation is CASADRASLNTEAFF.

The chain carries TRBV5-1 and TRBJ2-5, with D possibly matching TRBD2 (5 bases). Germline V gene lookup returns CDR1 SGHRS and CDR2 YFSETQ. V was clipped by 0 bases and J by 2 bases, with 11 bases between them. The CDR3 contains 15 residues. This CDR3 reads CASSLAPGRQETQYF. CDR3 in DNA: TGCGCCAGCAGCTTGGCCCCGGGGAGACAAGAGACCCAGTACTTC.

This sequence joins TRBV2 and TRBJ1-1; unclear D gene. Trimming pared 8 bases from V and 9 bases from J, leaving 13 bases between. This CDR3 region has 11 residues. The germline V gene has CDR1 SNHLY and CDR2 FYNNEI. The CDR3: CASESLQKAFF. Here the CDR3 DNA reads TGTGCCAGCGAAAGCTTACAGAAAGCTTTCTTT.

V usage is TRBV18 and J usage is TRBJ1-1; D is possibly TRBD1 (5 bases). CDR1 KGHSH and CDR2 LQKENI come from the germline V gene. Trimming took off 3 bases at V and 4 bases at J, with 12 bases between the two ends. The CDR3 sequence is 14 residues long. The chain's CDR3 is CASSPSATATEAFF. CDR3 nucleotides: TGTGCCAGCTCACCTTCCGCGACAGCCACTGAAGCTTTCTTT.

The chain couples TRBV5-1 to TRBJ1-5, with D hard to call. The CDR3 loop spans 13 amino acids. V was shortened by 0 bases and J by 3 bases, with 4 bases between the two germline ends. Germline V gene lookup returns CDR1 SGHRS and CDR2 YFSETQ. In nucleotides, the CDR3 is TGCGCCAGCAGCTTGGAATACAATCAGCCCCAGCATTTT. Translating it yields CASSLEYNQPQHF.

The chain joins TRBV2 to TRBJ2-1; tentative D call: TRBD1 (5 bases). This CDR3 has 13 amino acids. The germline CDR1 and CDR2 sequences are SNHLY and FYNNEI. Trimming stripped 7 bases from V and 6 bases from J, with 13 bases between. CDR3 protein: CASTYFQGNEQFF. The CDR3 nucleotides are TGTGCCAGCACATATTTTCAGGGCAATGAGCAGTTCTTC.

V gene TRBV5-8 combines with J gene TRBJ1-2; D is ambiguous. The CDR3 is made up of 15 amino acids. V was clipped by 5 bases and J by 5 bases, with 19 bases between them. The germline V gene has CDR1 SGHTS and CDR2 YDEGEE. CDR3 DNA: TGTGCCAGCAGTCTTGAGCGGCGGAATCTTTATGGCTACACCTTC. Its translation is CASSLERRNLYGYTF.

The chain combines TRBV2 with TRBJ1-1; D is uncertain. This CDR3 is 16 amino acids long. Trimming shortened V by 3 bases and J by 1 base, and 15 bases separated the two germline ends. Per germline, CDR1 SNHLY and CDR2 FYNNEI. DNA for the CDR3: TGTGCCAGCAGTGAGTCAATTCTCGCCGGGAACACTGAAGCTTTCTTT. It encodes CASSESILAGNTEAFF.

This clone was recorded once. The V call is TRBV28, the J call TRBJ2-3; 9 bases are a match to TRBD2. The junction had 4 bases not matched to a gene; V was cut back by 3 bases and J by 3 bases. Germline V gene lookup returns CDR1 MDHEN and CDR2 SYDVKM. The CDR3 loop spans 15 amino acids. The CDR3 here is CASSLGGGGTDTQYF. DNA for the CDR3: TGTGCCAGCAGTTTGGGCGGGGGGGGGACAGATACGCAGTATTTT. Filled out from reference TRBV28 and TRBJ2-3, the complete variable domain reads DVKVTQSSRYLVKRTGEKVFLECVQDMDHENMFWYRQDPGLGLRLIYFSYDVKMKEKGDIPEGYSVSREKKERFSLILESASTNQTSMYLCASSLGGGGTDTQYFGPGTRLTVL.

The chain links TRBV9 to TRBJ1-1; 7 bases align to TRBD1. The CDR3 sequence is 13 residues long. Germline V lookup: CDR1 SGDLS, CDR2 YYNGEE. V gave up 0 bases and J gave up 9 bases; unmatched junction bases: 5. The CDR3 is CASSVGQGQKAFF. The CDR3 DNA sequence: TGTGCCAGCAGCGTAGGCCAGGGACAGAAAGCTTTCTTT.

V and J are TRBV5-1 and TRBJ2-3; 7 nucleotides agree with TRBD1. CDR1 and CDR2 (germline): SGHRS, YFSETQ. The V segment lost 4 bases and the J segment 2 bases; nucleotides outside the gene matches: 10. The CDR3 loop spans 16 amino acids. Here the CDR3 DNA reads TGCGCCAGCAGCCGAATGGGACAGTCGATCACAGATACGCAGTATTTT. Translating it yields CASSRMGQSITDTQYF.

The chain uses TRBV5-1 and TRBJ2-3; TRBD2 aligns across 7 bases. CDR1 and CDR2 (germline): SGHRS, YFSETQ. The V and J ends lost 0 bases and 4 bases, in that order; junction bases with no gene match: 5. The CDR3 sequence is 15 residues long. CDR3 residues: CASSLAGGGADTQYF. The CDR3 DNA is TGCGCCAGCAGCTTGGCCGGTGGGGGGGCAGATACGCAGTATTTT. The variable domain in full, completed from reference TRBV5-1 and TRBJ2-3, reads KAGVTQTPRYLIKTRGQQVTLSCSPISGHRSVSWYQQTPGQGLQFLFEYFSETQRNKGNFPGRFSGRQFSNSRSEMNVSTLELGDSALYLCASSLAGGGADTQYFGPGTRLTVL.

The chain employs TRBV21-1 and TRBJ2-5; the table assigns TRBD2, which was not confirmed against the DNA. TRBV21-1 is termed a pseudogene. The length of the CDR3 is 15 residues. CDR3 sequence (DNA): TGTGCCAGCAGCAAAGTTCGGGGTCTTCAAGAGACCCAGTACTTC. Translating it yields CASSKVRGLQETQYF.

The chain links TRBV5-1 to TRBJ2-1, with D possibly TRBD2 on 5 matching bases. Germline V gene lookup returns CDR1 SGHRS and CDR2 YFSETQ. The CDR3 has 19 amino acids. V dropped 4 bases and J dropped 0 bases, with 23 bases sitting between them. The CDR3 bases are TGCGCCAGCAGCGACCTCGGACCAGGACTCAAAAACTCCTACAATGAGCAGTTCTTC. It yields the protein CASSDLGPGLKNSYNEQFF.

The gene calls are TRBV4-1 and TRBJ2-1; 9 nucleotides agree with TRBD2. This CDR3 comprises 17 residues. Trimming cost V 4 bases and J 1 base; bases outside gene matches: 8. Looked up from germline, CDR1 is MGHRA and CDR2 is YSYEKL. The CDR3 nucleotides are TGCGCCAGCAGCCCCAAACGTAGCGGGGGATCCTACAATGAGCAGTTCTTC. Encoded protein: CASSPKRSGGSYNEQFF.

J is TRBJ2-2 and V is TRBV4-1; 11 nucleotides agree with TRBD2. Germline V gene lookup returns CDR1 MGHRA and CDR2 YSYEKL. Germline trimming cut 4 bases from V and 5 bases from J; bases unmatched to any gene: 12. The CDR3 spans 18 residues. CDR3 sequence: CASSRPPSSGGTTGELFF. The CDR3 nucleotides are TGCGCCAGCAGCCGCCCCCCGTCTAGCGGGGGGACAACCGGGGAGCTGTTTTTT.

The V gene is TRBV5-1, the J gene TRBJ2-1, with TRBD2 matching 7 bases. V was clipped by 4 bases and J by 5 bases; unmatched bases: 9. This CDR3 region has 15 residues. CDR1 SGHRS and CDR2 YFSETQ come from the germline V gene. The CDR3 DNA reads TGCGCCAGCAGCGGGGGGGGAGGGAGGGACAATGAGCAGTTCTTC. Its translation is CASSGGGGRDNEQFF.

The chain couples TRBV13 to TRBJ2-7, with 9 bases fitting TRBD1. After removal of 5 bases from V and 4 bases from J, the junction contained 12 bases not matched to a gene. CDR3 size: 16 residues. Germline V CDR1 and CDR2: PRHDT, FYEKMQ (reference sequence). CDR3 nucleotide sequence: TGTGCCAGCAGCGCCAGTATCGGGGACAGGGATTACGAGCAGTACTTC. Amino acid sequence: CASSASIGDRDYEQYF. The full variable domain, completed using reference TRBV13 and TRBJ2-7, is AAGVIQSPRHLIKEKRETATLKCYPIPRHDTVYWYQQGPGQDPQFLISFYEKMQSDKGSIPDRFSAQQFSDYHSELNMSSLELGDSALYFCASSASIGDRDYEQYFGPGTRLTVT.

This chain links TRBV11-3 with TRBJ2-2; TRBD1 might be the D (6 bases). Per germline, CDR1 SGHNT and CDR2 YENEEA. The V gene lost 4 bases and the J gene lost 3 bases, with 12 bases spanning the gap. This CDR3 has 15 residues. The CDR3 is CASSSRRTDTGELFF. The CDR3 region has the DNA TGTGCCAGCAGCTCCCGGCGGACAGACACCGGGGAGCTGTTTTTT.

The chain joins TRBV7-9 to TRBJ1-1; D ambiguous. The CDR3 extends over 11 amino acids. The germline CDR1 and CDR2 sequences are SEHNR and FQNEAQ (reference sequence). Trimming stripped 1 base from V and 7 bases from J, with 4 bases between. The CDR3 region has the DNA TGTGCCAGCAGCTTAGGACATGAAGCTTTCTTT. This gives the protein CASSLGHEAFF.